The following is a T cell receptor beta chain sequence with its context. What it recognizes is unknown. PCR was performed using 60 Vbeta and 13 Jbeta primers. Only in-frame clones appear in the TCRdb table, and some are missing; sequencing was by immunoSEQ multiplex PCR. The data hold some 150,000 clones, with roughly 80% observed a single time. This specimen comes from a study of cytomegalovirus exposure and HLA in healthy donors. Study-wide results and limits: What a later analysis showed was that several of the most significant clusters appeared linked to common viral pathogens. Later work associated roughly 17,000 TCR beta sequences with HLA alleles at 0.05 false discovery rate.

There are 14 residues in the CDR3. Trimming pared 5 bases from V and 2 bases from J, leaving 12 bases between. Germline V CDR1 and CDR2: LNHDA, SQIVND (reference sequence). Material: PBMCs. The chain recombines TRBV19 with TRBJ1-2; D gene ambiguous. The receptor's source is a woman between 35 and 50 years old in good health and CMV-seronegative. The CDR3 here is CASSYGSRNYGYTF. The CDR3 region has the DNA TGTGCCAGTAGTTATGGCTCCCGAAACTATGGCTACACCTTC.